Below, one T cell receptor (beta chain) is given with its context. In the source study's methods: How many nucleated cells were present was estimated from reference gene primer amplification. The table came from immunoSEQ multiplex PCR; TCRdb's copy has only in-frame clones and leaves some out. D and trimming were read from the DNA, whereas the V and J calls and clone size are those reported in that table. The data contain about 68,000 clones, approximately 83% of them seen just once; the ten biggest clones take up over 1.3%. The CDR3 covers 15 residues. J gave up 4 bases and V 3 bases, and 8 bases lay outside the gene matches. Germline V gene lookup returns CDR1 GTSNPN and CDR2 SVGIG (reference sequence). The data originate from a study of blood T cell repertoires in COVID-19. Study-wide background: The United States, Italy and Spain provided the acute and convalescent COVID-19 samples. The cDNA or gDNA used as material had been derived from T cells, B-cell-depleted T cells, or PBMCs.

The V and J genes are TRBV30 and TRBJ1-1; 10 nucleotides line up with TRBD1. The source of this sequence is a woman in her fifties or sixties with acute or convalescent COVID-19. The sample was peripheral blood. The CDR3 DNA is TGTGCCTGGAGGCCCCGGGACAGGGGAACCACTGAAGCTTTCTTT. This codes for CAWRPRDRGTTEAFF.